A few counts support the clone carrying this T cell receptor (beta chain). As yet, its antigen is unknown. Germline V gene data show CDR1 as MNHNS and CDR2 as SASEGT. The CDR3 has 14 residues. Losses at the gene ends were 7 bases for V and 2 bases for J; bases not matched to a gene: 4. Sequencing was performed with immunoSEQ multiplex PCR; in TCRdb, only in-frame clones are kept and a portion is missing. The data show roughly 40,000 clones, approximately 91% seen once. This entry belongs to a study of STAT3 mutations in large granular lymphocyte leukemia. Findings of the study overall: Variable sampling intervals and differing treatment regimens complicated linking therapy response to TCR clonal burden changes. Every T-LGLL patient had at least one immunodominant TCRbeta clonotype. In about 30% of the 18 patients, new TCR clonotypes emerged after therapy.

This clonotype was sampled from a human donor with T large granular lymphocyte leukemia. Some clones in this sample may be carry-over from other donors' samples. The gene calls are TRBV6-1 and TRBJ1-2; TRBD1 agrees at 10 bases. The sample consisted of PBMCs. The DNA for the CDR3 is TGTGCCAGCACCGCGGACAGGGGGAACTATGGCTACACCTTC. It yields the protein CASTADRGNYGYTF.